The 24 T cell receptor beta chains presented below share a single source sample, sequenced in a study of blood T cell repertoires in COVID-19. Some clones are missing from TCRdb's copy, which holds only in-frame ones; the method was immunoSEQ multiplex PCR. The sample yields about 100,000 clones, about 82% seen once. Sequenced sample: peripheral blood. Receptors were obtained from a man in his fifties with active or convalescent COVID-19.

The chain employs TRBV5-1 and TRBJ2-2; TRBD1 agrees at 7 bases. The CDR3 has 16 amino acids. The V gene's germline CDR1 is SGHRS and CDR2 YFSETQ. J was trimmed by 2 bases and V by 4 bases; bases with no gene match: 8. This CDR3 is CASSPETGLNTGELFF. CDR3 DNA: TGCGCCAGCAGCCCCGAGACAGGGTTAAACACCGGGGAGCTGTTTTTT.

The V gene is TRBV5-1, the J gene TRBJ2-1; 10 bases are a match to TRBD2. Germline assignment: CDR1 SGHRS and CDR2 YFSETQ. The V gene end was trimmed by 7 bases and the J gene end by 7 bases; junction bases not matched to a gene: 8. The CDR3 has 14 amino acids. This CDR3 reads CASGSAGGPNEQFF. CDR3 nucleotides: TGCGCCAGCGGGTCAGCGGGAGGGCCGAATGAGCAGTTCTTC.

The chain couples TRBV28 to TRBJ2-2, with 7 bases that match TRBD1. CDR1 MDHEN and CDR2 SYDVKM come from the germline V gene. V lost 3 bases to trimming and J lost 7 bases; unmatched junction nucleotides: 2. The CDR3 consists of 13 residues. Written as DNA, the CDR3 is TGTGCCAGCAGTTTCCAGGGGGTCGGGGAGCTGTTTTTT. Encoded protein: CASSFQGVGELFF.

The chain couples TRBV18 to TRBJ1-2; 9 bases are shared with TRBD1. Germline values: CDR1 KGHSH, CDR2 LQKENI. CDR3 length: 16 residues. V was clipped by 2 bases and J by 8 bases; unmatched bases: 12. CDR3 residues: CASSPTKQGALEGYTF. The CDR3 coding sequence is TGTGCCAGCTCACCAACCAAACAGGGGGCTTTGGAGGGCTACACCTTC.

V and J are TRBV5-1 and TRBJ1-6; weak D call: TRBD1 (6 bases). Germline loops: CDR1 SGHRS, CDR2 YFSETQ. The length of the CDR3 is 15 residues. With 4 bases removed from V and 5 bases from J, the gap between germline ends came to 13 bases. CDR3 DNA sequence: TGCGCCAGCAGCCCTGGACAGACCCATAATTCACCCCTCCACTTT. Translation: CASSPGQTHNSPLHF.

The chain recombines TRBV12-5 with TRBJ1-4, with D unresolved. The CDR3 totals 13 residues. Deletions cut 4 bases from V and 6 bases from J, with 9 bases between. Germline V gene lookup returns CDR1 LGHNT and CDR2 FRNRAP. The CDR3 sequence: CASGSQEYEKLFF. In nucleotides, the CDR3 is TGTGCTAGTGGTTCGCAAGAGTATGAAAAACTGTTTTTT.

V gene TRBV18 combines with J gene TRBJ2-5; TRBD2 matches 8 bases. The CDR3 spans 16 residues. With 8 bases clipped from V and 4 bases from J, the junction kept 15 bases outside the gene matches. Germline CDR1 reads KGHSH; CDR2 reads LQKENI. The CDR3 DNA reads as TGTGCCAGCACGACCTCCGGTGGCAGCGGGGGAGAGACCCAGTACTTC. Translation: CASTTSGGSGGETQYF.

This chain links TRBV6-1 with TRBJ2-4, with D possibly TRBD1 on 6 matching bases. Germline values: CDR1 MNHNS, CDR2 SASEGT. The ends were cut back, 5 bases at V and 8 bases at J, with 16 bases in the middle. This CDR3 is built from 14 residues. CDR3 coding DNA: TGTGCCAGCAGTTCGATCAGGGGTGACGACATTCAGTACTTC. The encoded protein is CASSSIRGDDIQYF.

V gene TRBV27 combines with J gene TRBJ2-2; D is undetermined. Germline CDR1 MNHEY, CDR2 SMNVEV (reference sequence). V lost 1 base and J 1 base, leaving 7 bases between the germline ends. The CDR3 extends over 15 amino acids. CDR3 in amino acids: CASSLFGRNTGELFF. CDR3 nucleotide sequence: TGTGCCAGCAGTTTATTTGGCAGGAACACCGGGGAGCTGTTTTTT.

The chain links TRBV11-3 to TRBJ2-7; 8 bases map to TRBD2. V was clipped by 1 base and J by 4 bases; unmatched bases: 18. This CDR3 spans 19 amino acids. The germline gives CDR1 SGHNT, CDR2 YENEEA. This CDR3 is CASSLVDPTEWTSRYEQYF. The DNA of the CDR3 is TGTGCCAGCAGCTTAGTGGATCCGACAGAATGGACTAGCAGATACGAGCAGTACTTC.

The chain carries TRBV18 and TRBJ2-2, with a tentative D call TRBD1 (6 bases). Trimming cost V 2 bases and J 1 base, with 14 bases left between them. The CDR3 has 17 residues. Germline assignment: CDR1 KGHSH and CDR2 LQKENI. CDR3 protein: CASSPMAGDLNTGELFF. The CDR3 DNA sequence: TGTGCCAGCTCACCAATGGCAGGGGACCTGAACACCGGGGAGCTGTTTTTT.

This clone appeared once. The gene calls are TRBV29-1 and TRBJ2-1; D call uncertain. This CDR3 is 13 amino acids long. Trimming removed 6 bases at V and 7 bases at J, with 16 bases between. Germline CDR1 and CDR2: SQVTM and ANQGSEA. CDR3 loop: CSVRSMSSNEQFF. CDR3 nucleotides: TGCAGCGTCCGGTCTATGTCATCGAATGAGCAGTTCTTC.

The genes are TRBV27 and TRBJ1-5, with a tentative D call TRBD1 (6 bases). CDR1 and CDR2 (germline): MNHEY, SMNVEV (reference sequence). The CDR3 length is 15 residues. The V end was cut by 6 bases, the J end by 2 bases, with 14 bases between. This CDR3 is CASREYREGNQPQHF. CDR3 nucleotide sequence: TGTGCCAGCAGAGAATACAGGGAAGGCAATCAGCCCCAGCATTTT.

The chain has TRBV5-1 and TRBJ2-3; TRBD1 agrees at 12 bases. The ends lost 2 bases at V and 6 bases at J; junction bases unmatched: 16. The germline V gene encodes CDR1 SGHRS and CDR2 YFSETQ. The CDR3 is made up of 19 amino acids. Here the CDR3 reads CASSFGTGGLGAPSDTQYF. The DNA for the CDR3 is TGCGCCAGCAGCTTCGGGACAGGGGGCCTGGGCGCGCCATCGGATACGCAGTATTTT.

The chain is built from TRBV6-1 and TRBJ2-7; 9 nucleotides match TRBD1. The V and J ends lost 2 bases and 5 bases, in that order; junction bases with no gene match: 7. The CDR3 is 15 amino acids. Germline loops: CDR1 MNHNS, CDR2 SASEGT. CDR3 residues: CASSEWGQGNNEQYF. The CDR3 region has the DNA TGTGCCAGCAGTGAATGGGGACAGGGTAACAACGAGCAGTACTTC.

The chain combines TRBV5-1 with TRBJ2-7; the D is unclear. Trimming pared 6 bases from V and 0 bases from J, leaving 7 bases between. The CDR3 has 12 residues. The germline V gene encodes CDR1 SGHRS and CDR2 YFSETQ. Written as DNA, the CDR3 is TGCGCCAGCAAAGCCTCCTCCTACGAGCAGTACTTC. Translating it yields CASKASSYEQYF.

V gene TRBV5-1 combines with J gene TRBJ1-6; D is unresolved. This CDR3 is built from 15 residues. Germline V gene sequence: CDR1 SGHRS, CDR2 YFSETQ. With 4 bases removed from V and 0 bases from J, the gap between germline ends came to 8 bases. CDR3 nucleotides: TGCGCCAGCAGCGGCCGGAGCTCCTATAATTCACCCCTCCACTTT. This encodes CASSGRSSYNSPLHF.

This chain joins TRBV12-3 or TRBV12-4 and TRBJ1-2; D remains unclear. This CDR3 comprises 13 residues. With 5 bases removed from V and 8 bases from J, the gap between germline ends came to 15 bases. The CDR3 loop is CASSPRGVGGYTF. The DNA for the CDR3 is TGTGCCAGCAGTCCTCGGGGTGTAGGGGGCTACACCTTC.

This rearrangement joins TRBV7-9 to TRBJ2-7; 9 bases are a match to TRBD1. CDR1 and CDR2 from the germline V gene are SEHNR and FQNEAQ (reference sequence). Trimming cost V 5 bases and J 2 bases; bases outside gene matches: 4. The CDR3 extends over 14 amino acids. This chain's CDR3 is CASSPGTGTYEQYF. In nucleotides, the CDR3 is TGTGCCAGCAGCCCCGGGACAGGGACCTACGAGCAGTACTTC.

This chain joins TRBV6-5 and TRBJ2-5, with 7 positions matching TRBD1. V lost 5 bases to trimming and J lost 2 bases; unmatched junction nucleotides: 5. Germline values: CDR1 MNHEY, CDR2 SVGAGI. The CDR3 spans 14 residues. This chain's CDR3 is CASSTTGQQETQYF. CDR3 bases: TGTGCCAGCAGTACCACGGGACAGCAAGAGACCCAGTACTTC.

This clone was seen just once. This chain's CDR3 is CASSQDGGYYEQYF. In DNA, the CDR3 is TGTGCCAGCAGCCAAGACGGGGGATACTACGAGCAGTACTTC. The chain has TRBV3-1 (or the pseudogene TRBV3-2) and TRBJ2-7; perhaps TRBD2 as D (6 bases). This CDR3 has 14 residues. Per the germline V gene, CDR1 is LGHDT and CDR2 is YNNKEL (reference sequence). Trimming stripped 0 bases from V and 3 bases from J, with 9 bases between.

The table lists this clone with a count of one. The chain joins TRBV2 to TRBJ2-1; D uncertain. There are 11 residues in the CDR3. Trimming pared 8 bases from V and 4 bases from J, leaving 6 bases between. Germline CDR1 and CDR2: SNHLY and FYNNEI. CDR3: CASVGYNEQFF. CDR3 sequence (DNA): TGTGCCAGCGTCGGGTACAATGAGCAGTTCTTC. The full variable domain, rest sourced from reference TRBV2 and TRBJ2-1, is EPEVTQTPSHQVTQMGQEVILRCVPISNHLYFYWYRQILGQKVEFLVSFYNNEISEKSEIFDDQFSVERPDGSNFTLKIRSTKLEDSAMYFCASVGYNEQFFGPGTRLTVL.

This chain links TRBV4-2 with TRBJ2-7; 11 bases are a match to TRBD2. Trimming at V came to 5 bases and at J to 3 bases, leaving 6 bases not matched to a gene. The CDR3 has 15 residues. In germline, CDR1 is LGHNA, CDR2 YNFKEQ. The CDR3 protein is CASSELAGARYEQYF. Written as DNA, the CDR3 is TGTGCCAGCAGCGAACTAGCGGGGGCCCGCTACGAGCAGTACTTC.

For the CDR3, the DNA is TGTGCCAGCACCCGATCCGGGACTAGCGGGAGGGCCCGGGATACGCAGTATTTT. Protein sequence: CASTRSGTSGRARDTQYF. The genes are TRBV6-6 and TRBJ2-3, with TRBD2 matching over 16 bases. Germline lookup yields CDR1 MNHNY and CDR2 SVGAGI (reference sequence). V lost 7 bases to trimming and J lost 6 bases; unmatched junction nucleotides: 13. This CDR3 contains 18 residues.